This T cell receptor beta chain was profiled in a study of PD-1 blockade in classical Hodgkin lymphoma. Overall study results and limits: CD4+ TCR diversity, unlike CD8+, climbed significantly by C4D1. Baseline diversity resembling that of newly diagnosed patients was seen in complete responders. Healthy donors were reported to have higher baseline TCR diversity than newly diagnosed patients.

Germline-derived CDR1 and CDR2 are WNHNN and SYGVQD (reference sequence). With V trimmed by 8 bases and J by 2 bases, 11 bases remained unmatched. The CDR3 runs to 15 residues. Every patient experienced relapse after autologous stem cell transplantation, and brentuximab vedotin exposure varied. The assay was immunoSEQ multiplex PCR, and TCRdb's table has in-frame clones only and misses some. The table records approximately 12,000 clones, approximately 82% of them present only once. A note on this clone: Its antigen is undetermined.

The material was peripheral blood mononuclear cells (PBMCs), obtained before the second cycle of nivolumab. The clonotype originates from a human donor with classical Hodgkin lymphoma. V usage is TRBV10-1 and J usage is TRBJ1-1; 7 bases match TRBD1. Here the CDR3 DNA reads TGCGCCAGCGACACGGCAGGGGGAGGAAACACTGAAGCTTTCTTT. Translating it yields CASDTAGGGNTEAFF.